A single sample is the source of the 11 T cell receptor beta chains below, sequenced in a study of identical twins. A single record per CDR3 protein comes from TCRdb applying MiXCR to the 5' RACE reads. The sample shows about 530,000 distinct CDR3 sequences, approximately 20% of them seen only once. These data were also reused for a study on yellow fever vaccine responses in identical twins.

Sequenced sample: CD4+ T cells sorted from blood. The receptors stem from a woman aged 18-29 years in good health.

This sequence joins TRBV5-1 and TRBJ2-5, with 7 bases identical to TRBD1. Germline CDR1 and CDR2: SGHRS and YFSETQ. This CDR3 has 14 residues. With 4 bases clipped from V and 4 bases from J, the junction kept 7 bases outside the gene matches. The CDR3 nucleotides are TGCGCCAGCAGCACGGGACAGATGAGAGAGACCCAGTACTTC. Protein product: CASSTGQMRETQYF.

The chain has TRBV10-3 and TRBJ2-1; 14 bases map to TRBD2. V lost 11 bases and J lost 10; bases outside the gene matches: 13. Germline V gene sequence: CDR1 ENHRY, CDR2 SYGVKD. CDR3 length equals 15 residues. This CDR3 reads CAVRGTSGSLEEQFF. CDR3 nucleotide sequence: TGTGCCGTCCGGGGGACTAGCGGGAGTTTGGAGGAGCAGTTCTTC.

This clonotype has just a few counts. J is TRBJ2-3 and V is TRBV7-2; D remains ambiguous. In germline, CDR1 is SGHTA, CDR2 FQGNSA. The CDR3 consists of 15 residues. V lost 5 bases, J lost 2 bases, and 14 bases lay in between. Here the CDR3 reads CASSRQTEPTDTQYF. The CDR3 region has the DNA TGTGCCAGCAGCCGACAAACGGAGCCCACAGATACGCAGTATTTT.

The chain combines TRBV15 with TRBJ2-3; 10 nucleotides agree with TRBD1. Germline V gene data show CDR1 as LNHNV and CDR2 as YYDKDF (reference sequence). This CDR3 comprises 15 residues. V shed 4 bases and J 3 bases; nucleotides not matched to a gene: 4. The CDR3 spells CATSIGDRGTDTQYF. Written as DNA, the CDR3 is TGTGCCACCAGCATCGGGGACAGGGGAACAGATACGCAGTATTTT.

This clonotype has only a few counts. The chain recombines TRBV12-3 or TRBV12-4 with TRBJ2-1; D may be TRBD1 or TRBD2 (5 bases each). CDR3 length: 15 residues. The V and J ends lost 8 bases and 8 bases respectively, with 22 bases between them. CDR3 coding DNA: TGTGCCAGCGGCCAAAGAATTAAAATGGGGGATGAGCAGTTCTTC. The encoded protein is CASGQRIKMGDEQFF.

This chain joins TRBV5-1 and TRBJ2-1, with D uncertain. CDR3 length equals 16 residues. Germline CDR1 and CDR2: SGHRS and YFSETQ. Trimming left V 1 base short and J 10 bases short, with 21 bases between. The CDR3 protein is CASSLPPQNWNWEQFF. The CDR3 nucleotides are TGCGCCAGCAGCTTGCCGCCACAAAACTGGAACTGGGAGCAGTTCTTC.

This clonotype was counted only a few times. V is TRBV28 and J is TRBJ2-5; D not resolved. CDR3 length: 13 residues. V was pared by 4 bases and J by 2 bases, with 8 bases between. Per germline, CDR1 MDHEN and CDR2 SYDVKM. The CDR3 DNA sequence: TGTGCCAGCAGTTCTTTCACTCAAGAGACCCAGTACTTC. Its protein is CASSSFTQETQYF.

The chain recombines TRBV3-1 with TRBJ2-7; D possibly corresponds to TRBD2 (6 bases). The CDR3 sequence is 14 residues long. CDR1 and CDR2 (germline): LGHDT, YNNKEL (reference sequence). Deletions cut 4 bases from V and 2 bases from J, with 12 bases between. DNA for the CDR3: TGTGCCAGCAGCCCCCCGACTAGAACCTACGAGCAGTACTTC. Residues: CASSPPTRTYEQYF.

The gene calls are TRBV20-1 and TRBJ2-3; D tentatively reads TRBD1 or TRBD2 (6 bases each). V lost 0 bases and J lost 0, with 10 bases in between. CDR1 is DFQATT and CDR2 is SNEGSKA in the germline V gene (reference sequence). The CDR3 has 15 residues. The CDR3: CSARDPGASTDTQYF. CDR3 sequence (DNA): TGCAGTGCTAGAGATCCGGGGGCCAGCACAGATACGCAGTATTTT.

The rearrangement joins TRBV28 to TRBJ2-3; no reliable D call. CDR1 and CDR2 (germline): MDHEN, SYDVKM. The CDR3 sequence is 13 residues long. Trimming cost V 6 bases and J 2 bases, with 9 bases left between them. The CDR3 here is CASRDRNTDTQYF. The CDR3 DNA sequence: TGTGCCAGCAGAGACCGCAACACAGATACGCAGTATTTT.

This clonotype came up a few times. The V call is TRBV7-2, the J call TRBJ2-7; a possible D gene is TRBD1 (6 bases). Germline CDR1 and CDR2: SGHTA and FQGNSA. The V end lost 3 bases, the J end lost 2 bases, and 17 bases lay between the germline ends. This CDR3 has 16 residues. In DNA form, the CDR3 reads TGTGCCAGCAGCTTCCGCCCTCCAGGGGTCCCCTACGAGCAGTACTTC. It is translated as CASSFRPPGVPYEQYF.